This is a list of T cell receptor beta chains from one sample in a study of regulatory T cells in long-lasting Graves disease. A single record per CDR3 protein comes from TCRdb applying MiXCR to the multiplex PCR reads. Of about 300,000 distinct CDR3 sequences detected, 15% to 20% appear once; the ten largest clones hold roughly 40%. The source was peripheral blood mononuclear cells (PBMCs), collected at new diagnosis, from a patient treated with antithyroid drugs. The receptors here all came from a female donor with Graves disease. The CDR3 runs from the conserved cysteine through the conserved F or W. D genes are given only for firm matches. Rows give clone size only sometimes, using once, few, many, or a class for an expanded clone.

>many|TRBD2|TRBJ2-1|TRBV11-3
TGTGCCAGCAGTGCCGGGGGGGCGGGAGGTGTCAATGAGCAGTTCTTC
CASSAGGAGGVNEQFF
>NA|TRBD2|TRBJ2-3|TRBV5-4
TGTGCCAGCAGCTTGGCTGAGCGGGAGGTCCAGTATTTT
CASSLAEREVQYF
>many|TRBD1|TRBJ2-1|TRBV24-1
TGTGCCACCAGTGACCCGGGACAGGGGATAAATGAGCAGTTCTTC
CATSDPGQGINEQFF
>few|NA|TRBJ1-6|TRBV30
TGTGCTTCCGGAACGGGGTATAATTCACCCCTCCACTTT
CASGTGYNSPLHF
>many|NA|TRBJ1-2|TRBV7-8
TGTGCCAGCAGCTGGGATGGGAGGAGCGGCTACACCTTC
CASSWDGRSGYTF
>many|TRBD2|TRBJ2-1|TRBV7-6
TGTGCCAGCAGTTCTCTAGCGGGAGGTGGCAATGAGCAGTTCTTC
CASSSLAGGGNEQFF
>NA|NA|TRBJ2-2|TRBV6-5
TGTGCCAGCAGTTACGGGTTGTCAGGGGAGCTGTTTTTT
CASSYGLSGELFF
>many|NA|TRBJ1-2|TRBV28
TGTGCCAGCACCCTATTCCCCTTACGAGGGGAGGGCTACACCTTC
CASTLFPLRGEGYTF
>many|NA|TRBJ2-3|TRBV6-1
TGTGCCAGCAGTGAGGGGGTTAGGGATACGCAGTATTTT
CASSEGVRDTQYF
>few|TRBD2|TRBJ2-7|TRBV18
TGTGCCAGCTCACCACCGGTCACAGAGCTAGCGGGAGGGACCTACGAGCAGTACTTC
CASSPPVTELAGGTYEQYF